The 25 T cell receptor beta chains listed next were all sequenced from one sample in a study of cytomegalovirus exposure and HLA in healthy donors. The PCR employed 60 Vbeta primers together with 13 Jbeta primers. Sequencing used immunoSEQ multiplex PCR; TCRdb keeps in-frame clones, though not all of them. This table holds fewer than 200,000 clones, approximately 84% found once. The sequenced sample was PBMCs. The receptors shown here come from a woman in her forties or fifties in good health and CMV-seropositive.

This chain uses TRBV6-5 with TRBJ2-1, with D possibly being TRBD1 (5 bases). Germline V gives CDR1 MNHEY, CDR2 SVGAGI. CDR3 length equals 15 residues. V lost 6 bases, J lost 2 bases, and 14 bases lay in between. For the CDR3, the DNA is TGTGCCAGCAGGTCCGACAGCAGTGCCTACAATGAGCAGTTCTTC. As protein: CASRSDSSAYNEQFF.

The CDR3 spells CASSADRVGQPQHF. The CDR3 nucleotides are TGTGCCAGCTCCGCCGACAGGGTGGGTCAGCCCCAGCATTTT. The genes are TRBV18 and TRBJ1-5; 7 nucleotides line up with TRBD1. The CDR3 is 14 residues long. J was trimmed by 6 bases and V by 6 bases; bases with no gene match: 8. From germline, CDR1 is KGHSH and CDR2 LQKENI.

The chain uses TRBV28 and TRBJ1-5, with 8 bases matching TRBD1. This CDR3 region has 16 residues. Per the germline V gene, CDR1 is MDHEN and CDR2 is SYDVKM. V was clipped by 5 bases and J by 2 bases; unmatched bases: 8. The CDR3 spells CASSATGGDRNQPQHF. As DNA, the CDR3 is TGTGCCAGCAGTGCTACAGGGGGGGATCGCAATCAGCCCCAGCATTTT.

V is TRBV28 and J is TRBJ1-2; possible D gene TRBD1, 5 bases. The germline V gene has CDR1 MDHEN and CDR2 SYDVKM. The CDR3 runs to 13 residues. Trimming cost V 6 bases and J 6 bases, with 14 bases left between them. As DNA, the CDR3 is TGTGCCAGCAGACCGACAGACTTTGATGGCTACACCTTC. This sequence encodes CASRPTDFDGYTF.

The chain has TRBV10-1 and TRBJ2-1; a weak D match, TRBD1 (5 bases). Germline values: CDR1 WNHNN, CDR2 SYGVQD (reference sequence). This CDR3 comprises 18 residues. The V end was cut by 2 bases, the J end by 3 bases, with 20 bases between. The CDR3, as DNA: TGCGCCAGCAGTGAGACTCGGGTCACAGGTAAAGGCTACAATGAGCAGTTCTTC. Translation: CASSETRVTGKGYNEQFF.

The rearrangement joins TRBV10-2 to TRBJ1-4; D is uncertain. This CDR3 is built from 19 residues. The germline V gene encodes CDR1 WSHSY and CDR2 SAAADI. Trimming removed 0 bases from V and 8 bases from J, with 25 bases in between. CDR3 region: CASSESLTEVGDPEEKLFF. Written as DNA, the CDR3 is TGCGCCAGCAGTGAGTCTTTGACTGAAGTAGGCGACCCCGAAGAAAAACTGTTTTTT.

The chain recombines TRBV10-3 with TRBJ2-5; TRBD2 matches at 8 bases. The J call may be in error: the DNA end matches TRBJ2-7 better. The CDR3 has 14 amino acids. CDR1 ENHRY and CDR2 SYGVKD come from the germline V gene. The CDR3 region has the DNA TGTGCCATCAGATCCGGGACTAGCTCCTACGAGCAGTACTTC. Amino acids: CAIRSGTSSYEQYF.

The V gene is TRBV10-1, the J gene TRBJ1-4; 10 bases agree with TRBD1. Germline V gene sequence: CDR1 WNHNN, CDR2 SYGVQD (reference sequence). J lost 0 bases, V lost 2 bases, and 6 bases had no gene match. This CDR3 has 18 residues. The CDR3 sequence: CASSEKGQGSSTNEKLFF. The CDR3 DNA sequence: TGCGCCAGCAGTGAGAAGGGACAGGGGTCTTCAACTAATGAAAAACTGTTTTTT.

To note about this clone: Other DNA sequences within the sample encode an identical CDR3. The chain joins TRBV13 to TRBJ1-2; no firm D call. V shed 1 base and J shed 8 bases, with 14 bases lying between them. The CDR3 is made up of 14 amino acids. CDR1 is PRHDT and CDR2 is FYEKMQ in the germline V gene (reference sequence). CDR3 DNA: TGTGCCAGCAGCTTAGAAAGGATCTTGGAGGGCTACACCTTC. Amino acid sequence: CASSLERILEGYTF.

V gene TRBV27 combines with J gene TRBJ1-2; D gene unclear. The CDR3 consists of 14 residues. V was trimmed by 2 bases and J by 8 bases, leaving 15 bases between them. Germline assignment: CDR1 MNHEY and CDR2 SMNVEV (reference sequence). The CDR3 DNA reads TGTGCCAGCAGTTTAGGCGGTCAGAAGCGGGGCTACACCTTC. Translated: CASSLGGQKRGYTF.

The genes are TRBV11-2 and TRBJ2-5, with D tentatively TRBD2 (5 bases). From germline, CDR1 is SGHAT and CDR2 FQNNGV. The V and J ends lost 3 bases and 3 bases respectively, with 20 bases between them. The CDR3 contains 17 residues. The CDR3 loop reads CASSFSAVSVSKETQYF. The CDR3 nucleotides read TGTGCCAGCAGCTTTTCGGCGGTTAGCGTAAGCAAAGAGACCCAGTACTTC. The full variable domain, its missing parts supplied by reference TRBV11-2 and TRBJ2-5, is EAGVAQSPRYKIIEKRQSVAFWCNPISGHATLYWYQQILGQGPKLLIQFQNNGVVDDSQLPKDRFSAERLKGVDSTLKIQPAKLEDSAVYLCASSFSAVSVSKETQYFGPGTRLLVL.

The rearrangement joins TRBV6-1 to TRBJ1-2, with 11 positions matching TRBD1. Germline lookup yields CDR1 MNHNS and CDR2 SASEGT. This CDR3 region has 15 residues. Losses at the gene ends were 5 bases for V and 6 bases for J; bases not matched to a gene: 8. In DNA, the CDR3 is TGTGCCAGCAGTCGCGGACAGGGGGCGCAGAATGGCTACACCTTC. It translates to CASSRGQGAQNGYTF.

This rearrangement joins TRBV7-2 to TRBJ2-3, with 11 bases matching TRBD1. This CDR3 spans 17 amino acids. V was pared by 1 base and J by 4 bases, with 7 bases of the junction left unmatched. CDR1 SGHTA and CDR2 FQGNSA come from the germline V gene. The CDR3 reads CASSLVAGTGGADTQYF. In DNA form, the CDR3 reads TGTGCCAGCAGCTTAGTAGCCGGGACAGGGGGTGCAGATACGCAGTATTTT.

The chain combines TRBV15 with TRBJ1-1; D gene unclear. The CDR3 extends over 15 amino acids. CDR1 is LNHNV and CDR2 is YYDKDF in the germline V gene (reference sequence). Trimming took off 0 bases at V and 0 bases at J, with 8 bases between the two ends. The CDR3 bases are TGTGCCACCAGCAGAGATAAGACAATGAACACTGAAGCTTTCTTT. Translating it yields CATSRDKTMNTEAFF.

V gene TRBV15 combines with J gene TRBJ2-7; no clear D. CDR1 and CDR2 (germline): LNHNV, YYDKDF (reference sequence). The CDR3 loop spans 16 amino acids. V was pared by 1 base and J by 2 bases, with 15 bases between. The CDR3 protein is CATSRAVSPRAYEQYF. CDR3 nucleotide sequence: TGTGCCACCAGCAGAGCAGTTTCCCCTCGGGCCTACGAGCAGTACTTC.

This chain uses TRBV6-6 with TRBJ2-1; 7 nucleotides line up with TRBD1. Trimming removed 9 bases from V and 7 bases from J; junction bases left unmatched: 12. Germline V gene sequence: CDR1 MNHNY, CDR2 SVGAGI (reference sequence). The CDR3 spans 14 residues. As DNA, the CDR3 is TGTGCCAGTACTACCGAGGGACAGTTTAATGAGCAGTTCTTC. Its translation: CASTTEGQFNEQFF.

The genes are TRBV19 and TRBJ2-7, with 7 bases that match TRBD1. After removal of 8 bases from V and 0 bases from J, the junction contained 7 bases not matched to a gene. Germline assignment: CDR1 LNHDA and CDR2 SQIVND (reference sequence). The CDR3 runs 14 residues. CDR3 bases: TGTGCCAGTTCCGGGACAGACTCCTCCTACGAGCAGTACTTC. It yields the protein CASSGTDSSYEQYF.

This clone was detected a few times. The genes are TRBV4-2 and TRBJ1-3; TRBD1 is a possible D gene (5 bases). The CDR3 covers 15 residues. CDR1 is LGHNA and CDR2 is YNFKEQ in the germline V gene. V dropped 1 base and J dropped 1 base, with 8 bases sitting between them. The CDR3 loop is CASSQGEGSGNTIYF. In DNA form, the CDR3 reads TGTGCCAGCAGCCAAGGGGAGGGGTCTGGAAACACCATATATTTT.

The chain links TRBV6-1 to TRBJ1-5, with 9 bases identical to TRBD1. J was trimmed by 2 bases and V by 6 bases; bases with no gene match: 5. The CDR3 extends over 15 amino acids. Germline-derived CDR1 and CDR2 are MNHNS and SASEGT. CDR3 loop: CASSRTGVGNQPQHF. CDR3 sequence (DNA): TGTGCCAGCAGCAGGACAGGGGTTGGCAATCAGCCCCAGCATTTT.

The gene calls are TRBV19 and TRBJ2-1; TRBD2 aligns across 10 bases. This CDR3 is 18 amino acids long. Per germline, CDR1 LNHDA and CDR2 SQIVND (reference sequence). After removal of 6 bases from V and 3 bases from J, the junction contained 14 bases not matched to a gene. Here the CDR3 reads CASSTDPRTSGLYNEQFF. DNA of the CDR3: TGTGCCAGTAGCACAGATCCTCGGACTAGCGGTCTCTACAATGAGCAGTTCTTC.

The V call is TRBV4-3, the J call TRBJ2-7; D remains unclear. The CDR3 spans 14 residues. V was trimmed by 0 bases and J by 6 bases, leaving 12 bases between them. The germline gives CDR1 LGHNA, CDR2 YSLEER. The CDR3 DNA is TGCGCCAGCAGCCAAGATCTCTATCGGGTCGAGCAGTACTTC. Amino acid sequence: CASSQDLYRVEQYF.

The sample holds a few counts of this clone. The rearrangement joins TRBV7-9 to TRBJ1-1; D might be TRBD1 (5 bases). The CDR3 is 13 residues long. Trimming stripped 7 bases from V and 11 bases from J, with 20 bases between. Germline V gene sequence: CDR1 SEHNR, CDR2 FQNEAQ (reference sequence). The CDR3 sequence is CASTSSGGAGAFF. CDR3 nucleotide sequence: TGTGCCAGCACCTCTAGTGGGGGAGCGGGGGCTTTCTTT. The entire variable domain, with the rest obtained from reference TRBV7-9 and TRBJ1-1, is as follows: DTGVSQNPRHKITKRGQNVTFRCDPISEHNRLYWYRQTLGQGPEFLTYFQNEAQLEKSRLLSDRFSAERPKGSFSTLEIQRTEQGDSAMYLCASTSSGGAGAFFGQGTRLTVV.

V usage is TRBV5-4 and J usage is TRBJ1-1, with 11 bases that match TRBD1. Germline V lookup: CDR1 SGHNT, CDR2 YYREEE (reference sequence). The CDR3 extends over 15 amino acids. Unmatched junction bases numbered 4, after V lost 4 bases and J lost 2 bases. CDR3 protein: CASSPGTGGNTEAFF. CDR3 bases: TGTGCCAGCAGCCCGGGGACAGGGGGAAACACTGAAGCTTTCTTT.

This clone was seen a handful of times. CDR3 sequence: CASSLGSRGEQYF. The CDR3 DNA reads TGTGCCAGCAGCTTAGGGTCTCGGGGGGAGCAGTACTTC. The chain uses TRBV7-9 and TRBJ2-7; TRBD2 might be the D (6 bases). V was shortened by 1 base and J by 7 bases, with 11 bases between the two germline ends. Per the germline V gene, CDR1 is SEHNR and CDR2 is FQNEAQ (reference sequence). This CDR3 contains 13 residues.

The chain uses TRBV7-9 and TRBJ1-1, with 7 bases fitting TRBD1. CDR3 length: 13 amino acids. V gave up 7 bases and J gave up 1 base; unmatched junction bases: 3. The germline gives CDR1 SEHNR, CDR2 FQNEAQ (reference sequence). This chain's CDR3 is CASNRDRNTEAFF. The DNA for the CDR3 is TGTGCCAGCAACAGGGACAGGAACACTGAAGCTTTCTTT.